The T cell receptor (beta chain) described here comes from a study of cytomegalovirus exposure and HLA in healthy donors. V lost 2 bases to trimming and J lost 10 bases; unmatched junction nucleotides: 16. Germline CDR1 and CDR2: GTSNPN and SVGIG (reference sequence). This CDR3 spans 18 amino acids. The method was immunoSEQ multiplex PCR; TCRdb's version includes in-frame clones alone and lacks a portion of them. This table has over 200,000 clones, 85% to 90% appearing once. It was the approximately 120-subject validation cohort, separate from the 666-subject first cohort, to which the donors belonged. Study-wide results and caveats: A later analysis found first-cohort TCR clusters tended to co-occur in the 120 validation repertoires. It was reportedly the case that the classifier diagnosed cytomegalovirus status with high specificity and sensitivity.

As for this clone: Antigen unknown.

The specimen sequenced was PBMCs. V usage is TRBV30 and J usage is TRBJ2-1, with TRBD2 identical over 14 bases. The origin of this receptor is a woman under 30 in good health and CMV-seronegative. CDR3 bases: TGTGCCTGGAGTCCGGGGCGCCTCGGGACTAGCGGGAGTGGAGAGCAGTTCTTC. Translation gives CAWSPGRLGTSGSGEQFF.